Given below is one T cell receptor beta chain in context. The antigen this receptor binds is unknown. No qualities accompany the bases; no much larger clone lies one base away. Trimming leaves V shorter by 4 bases and J shorter by 6 bases, with the junction holding 1 base beyond the gene matches. As encoded in the germline V gene, CDR1 is ENHRY while CDR2 is SYGVKD. Reading from cysteine to phenylalanine, the CDR3 counts 14 amino acids. Solely the CDR3 DNA is kept, with 42 bases framed from the first base. This sample was taken from a study of response to subunit inactivated influenza vaccine (dated by TCRdb to the late 2010s). General notes on the study: Deep quantitative T cell receptor repertoire profiling was used in the study to track responses to a trivalent subunit inactivated influenza vaccine.

Library creation used RT-PCR. The listed sequencing device is Illumina HiSeq 2500. TCRdb took the public reads, trimmed them with fastp at Q25, ran MiXCR for clone calling and kept in-frame beta chains. Rows are unified per CDR3 protein, each entry keeping the most common DNA and genes. The sample table lists roughly 650,000 distinct CDR3 sequences, less than 20% of them with a count of one. Of the sample, 11% is held by the ten largest clones. The paper as a whole reports these results and caveats: The authors proposed that each seasonal influenza vaccination may bring in only a limited number of new T cells.

This specimen was PBMCs from blood, taken roughly 12 days after vaccination. The chain uses TRBV10-3 and TRBJ1-4; the central 11 bases match TRBD1. This receptor was taken from a man aged 50 or older who received an inactivated influenza vaccine. Donor details come from another sample of the same person, matched by shared clones. The CDR3 corresponds to CAISGDRGDEKLFF. The nucleotides read TGTGCCATCAGTGGGGACAGGGGGGATGAAAAACTGTTTTTT.